This TCR beta chain was sequenced during a study of blood T cell repertoires in COVID-19. The wider study: Spain, Italy and the United States supplied samples that represented acute and convalescent COVID-19. From T cells, B-cell-depleted T cells, or PBMCs came the material, which was cDNA or gDNA.

Authors' analysis steps: The authors estimated nucleated cell counts from reference gene primer amplification. Libraries were prepared by immunoSEQ multiplex PCR; TCRdb keeps only in-frame clonotypes and omits some of them. The DNA gave D and trimming, while V, J and clone size come from that table. This table has some 120,000 clones, around four fifths appearing once. CDR3 length: 15 residues. The ends were cut back, 0 bases at V and 7 bases at J, with 16 bases in the middle. Looked up from germline, CDR1 is SEHNR and CDR2 is FQNEAQ (reference sequence). V and J are TRBV7-9 and TRBJ2-7, with D possibly matching TRBD1 (5 bases). The clonotype comes from a man aged 30 to 39 with acute or convalescent COVID-19. Sequencing used peripheral blood. Here the CDR3 reads CASSLATALSGEQYF. The DNA for the CDR3 is TGTGCCAGCAGCTTAGCGACAGCCCTATCAGGGGAGCAGTACTTC.